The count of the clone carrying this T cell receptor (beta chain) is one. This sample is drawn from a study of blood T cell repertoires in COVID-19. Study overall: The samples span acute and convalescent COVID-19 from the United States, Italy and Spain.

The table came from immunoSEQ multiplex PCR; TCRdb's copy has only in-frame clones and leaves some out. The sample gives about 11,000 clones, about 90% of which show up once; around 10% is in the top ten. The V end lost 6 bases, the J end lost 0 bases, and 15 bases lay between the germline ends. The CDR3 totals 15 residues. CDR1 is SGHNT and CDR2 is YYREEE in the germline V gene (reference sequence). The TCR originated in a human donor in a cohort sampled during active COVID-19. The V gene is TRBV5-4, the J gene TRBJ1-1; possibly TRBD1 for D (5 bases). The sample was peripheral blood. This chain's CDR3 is CASTAPGGLNTEAFF. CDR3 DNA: TGTGCCAGCACCGCGCCGGGGGGGTTGAACACTGAAGCTTTCTTT. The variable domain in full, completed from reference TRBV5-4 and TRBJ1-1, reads ETGVTQSPTHLIKTRGQQVTLRCSSQSGHNTVSWYQQALGQGPQFIFQYYREEENGRGNFPPRFSGLQFPNYSSELNVNALELDDSALYLCASTAPGGLNTEAFFGQGTRLTVV.